This TCR beta chain originates from a study of shared clonotypes between healthy human individuals (dated by TCRdb to between 2020 and 2021). Concerning the study at large: The cohort included a few men and two women between 18 and 49 years of age. To estimate repertoire size and how much clonotype sharing occurs between individuals, the study deeply sequenced the blood TCR repertoires of 5 or 6 healthy adults. For each donor, CD4 naive and CD4 memory were each run on three plates, CD8 naive on two plates, and CD8 memory on one plate. Per donor, leukapheresis produced somewhere between about 0.8 and 9.5 billion PBMCs. Libraries were prepared and TCR repertoires were sequenced by different laboratories using diverse techniques, in order to increase sequencing depth and limit assay-specific biases. Broader findings and caveats from the paper: Sampling was restricted to blood, and TCR repertoires in tissues likely differ from the TCR repertoires found in blood. Even with the large sequencing depth, rarefaction of the sorted-subset datasets indicated that sequencing was incomplete. Across a few donors, around 5.4% of naive CD4, approximately 3.6% of naive CD8, under 2.5% of memory CD4, and under 0.45% of memory CD8 clonotypes were shared. Higher generation probabilities were observed for clonotypes shared by all four sorted-subset donors than for non-shared clonotypes. Estimated clonotype richness was generally larger for naive than for memory subsets. The small number of donors limited the genetic and exposure-history diversity represented. Pairwise subsampling indicated that sequencing depth was expected to affect the degree of clonotype sharing among donors.

Healthy HIV-negative adults with no recently reported acute infections or vaccinations were included as donors. Every donor was a Caucasian adult residing in Nashville, Tennessee, USA. CD4+ T cells were enriched by magnetic negative selection, after which naive cells were positively selected on CD45RA and the negative fraction was taken as the memory subset. After blood collection by leukapheresis, PBMCs were isolated using Ficoll-Histopaque density gradient centrifugation and then cryopreserved in the vapor phase of liquid nitrogen. Purity and quantity of every magnetically sorted T cell population were checked by analytical flow cytometry. Each sorted fraction had its genomic DNA isolated and then quantified by UV absorbance on a Nanodrop 2000c. TCR CDR3 regions were amplified from genomic DNA by multiplex PCR using the deep immunoSEQ assay. Extracted genomic DNA from each cell subset was spread evenly across all wells of several immunoSEQ 96-well plates, with each plate serving as a replicate. Each replicate PCR for sorted subsets received about 220 ng genomic DNA, equal to roughly 30,000 T cell genomes. Purified libraries were measured with a Qubit 3.0 fluorometer, size-checked on a Bioanalyzer 2100, and measured again with the KAPA Library Quantification kit. A separate single-read 150-cycle Illumina NextSeq 550 flow cell was used to sequence each immunoSEQ 96-well plate. As for the authors' bioinformatics: Because only junctional sequences without quality scores were contained in the immunoSEQ output, filtering matching that applied to full-length reads could not be performed. Sequences were annotated with PyIR, a Python wrapper for IgBLAST v1.9, and V/J genes and CDR3 were assigned using IMGT germline references. Any read was removed if the V/J assignment was weak (E-value above 1e-6), the CDR3 was missing, or the read contained stop codons, out-of-frame junctions, or ambiguous translated residues. V3J clonotypes were defined as sequences sharing an identical inferred V gene, J gene, and CDR3 amino acid sequence. Percentage overlap between repertoires was calculated by dividing the number of shared unique clonotypes by the size of the smaller repertoire. Three approaches were used to assess repertoire richness: RTK rarefaction, the Chao1 estimator, and Recon v2.1 estimates of unobserved clonotypes. Generation probabilities for all TCRbeta clonotypes obtained by the gDNA method from four donors were computed using OLGA. What TCRdb holds here is the immuneACCESS table cut down to in-frame rearrangements. Part of the clones is not present; checked against another copy, under half of the missing clones reflect an unresolved V gene, and the others are unexplained. The V and J calls and clone size are taken from that table; D and trimming were inferred from the DNA. The sample data list roughly 2.5 million clones, and around 94% of these were observed just once. The top ten constitute around 0.14% of the sample.

A word on this clone: This receptor's antigen is unknown. Qualities for individual bases were not recorded, and no much larger clone is one base off.

The CDR3 covers 13 residues, taking in both the cysteine and the phenylalanine. Just the 39-base CDR3 DNA is kept, in frame starting at base 1. Trimming at the junction amounts to 0 bases on V and 7 bases on J, and the germline ends lie 9 bases apart. According to the germline V gene, CDR1 reads MNHNS and CDR2 reads SASEGT. The sequence joins TRBV6-1 to TRBJ2-5; the D gene cannot be resolved reliably. The sequencing sample was made of naive CD4+ T cells sorted from blood. The intended sense of this specimen's cell subset or site label: CD45RA+ positively selected. The receptor was derived from a man aged 18 to 29 in good health. The CDR3 is CASSEAPGATQYF. Here is the DNA: TGTGCCAGCAGTGAAGCTCCGGGCGCGACCCAGTACTTC.